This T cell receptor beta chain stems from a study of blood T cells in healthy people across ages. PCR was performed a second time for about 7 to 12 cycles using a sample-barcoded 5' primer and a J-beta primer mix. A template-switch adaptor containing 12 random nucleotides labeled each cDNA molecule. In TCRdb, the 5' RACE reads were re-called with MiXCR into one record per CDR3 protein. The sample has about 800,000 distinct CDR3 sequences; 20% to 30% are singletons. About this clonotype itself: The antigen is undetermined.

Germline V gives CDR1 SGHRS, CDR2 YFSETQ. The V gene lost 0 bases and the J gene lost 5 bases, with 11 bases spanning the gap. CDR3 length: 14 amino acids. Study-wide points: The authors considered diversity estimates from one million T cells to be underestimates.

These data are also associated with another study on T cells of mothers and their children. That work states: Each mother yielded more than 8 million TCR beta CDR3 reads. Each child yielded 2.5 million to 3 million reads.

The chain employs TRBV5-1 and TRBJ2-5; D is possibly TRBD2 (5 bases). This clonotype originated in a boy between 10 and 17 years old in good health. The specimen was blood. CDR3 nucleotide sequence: TGCGCCAGCAGCTTGGAGCCCACTAGGGAGACCCAGTACTTC. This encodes CASSLEPTRETQYF.